This is a list of T cell receptor beta chains from one sample in a study of blood T cell repertoires in COVID-19. Here immunoSEQ multiplex PCR was the method, and the copy in TCRdb shows in-frame clones only, minus some. The profile shows approximately 280,000 clones, approximately 85% of them singletons. The sequenced material came from peripheral blood. The source of these receptors is a man aged 45-60 years with active or convalescent COVID-19. The CDR3 runs from the conserved cysteine through the conserved F or W. The D gene is left open where the match is weak. Clone sizes are given selectively: once, few, many, or a class where the clone is expanded.

CDR3nt: TGTGCCAGCAGCCAGCGGACAGGGGGTTCCAATGAGCAGTTCTTC
CDR3aa: CASSQRTGGSNEQFF
abundance: few
d_gene: TRBD1
v_gene: TRBV4-2
j_gene: TRBJ2-1

CDR3nt: TGTGCCAGCAGCTTGACAGCCCTCGCTAATGAAAAACTGTTTTTT
CDR3aa: CASSLTALANEKLFF
abundance: NA
d_gene: NA
v_gene: TRBV7-9
j_gene: TRBJ1-4

CDR3nt: TGTGCCAGCAGGGGAGGGGACAGGGGGCATATTTGGCATTTT
CDR3aa: CASRGGDRGHIWHF
abundance: NA
d_gene: TRBD1
v_gene: TRBV28
j_gene: TRBJ1-5

CDR3nt: TGCGCCAGCAGCTTTCTACAGGGGAACACTGAAGCTTTCTTT
CDR3aa: CASSFLQGNTEAFF
abundance: NA
d_gene: NA
v_gene: TRBV5-1
j_gene: TRBJ1-1

CDR3nt: TGTGCCTGGGGCAACCCGGGTCTAAGCAATCAGCCCCAGCATTTT
CDR3aa: CAWGNPGLSNQPQHF
abundance: NA
d_gene: NA
v_gene: TRBV30
j_gene: TRBJ1-5

CDR3nt: TGCAGCGCAGCTACCAACTCTGGAAACACCATATATTTT
CDR3aa: CSAATNSGNTIYF
abundance: NA
d_gene: NA
v_gene: TRBV29-1
j_gene: TRBJ1-3

CDR3nt: TGTGCCAGCAGTAGAGCAGGCCGAGATACGCAGTATTTT
CDR3aa: CASSRAGRDTQYF
abundance: NA
d_gene: NA
v_gene: TRBV12-3/TRBV12-4
j_gene: TRBJ2-3

CDR3nt: TGTGCCAGCACCGACAAAACTAACACCGGGGAGCTGTTTTTT
CDR3aa: CASTDKTNTGELFF
abundance: NA
d_gene: NA
v_gene: TRBV3-1/TRBV3-2
j_gene: TRBJ2-2

CDR3nt: TGTGCCTGCTCCCCGAGGGTTGGGCAGCCCCAGCATTTT
CDR3aa: CACSPRVGQPQHF
abundance: NA
d_gene: NA
v_gene: TRBV30
j_gene: TRBJ1-5

CDR3nt: TGTGCCAGCACCGGGGGGGCTGGGGCCAACGTCCTGACTTTC
CDR3aa: CASTGGAGANVLTF
abundance: NA
d_gene: TRBD2
v_gene: TRBV9
j_gene: TRBJ2-6

CDR3nt: TGTGCCTCTAAGGGGGACAGTTCCTACGAGCAGTACTTC
CDR3aa: CASKGDSSYEQYF
abundance: NA
d_gene: TRBD1
v_gene: TRBV30
j_gene: TRBJ2-7

CDR3nt: TGCAGCGTGGCAAGCCAGGGTCGGCTCGAGACCCAGTACTTC
CDR3aa: CSVASQGRLETQYF
abundance: NA
d_gene: NA
v_gene: TRBV29-1
j_gene: TRBJ2-5

CDR3nt: TGTGCCAGCAGCTTATCGCTATCAGGGGGCAATGAAAAACTGTTTTTT
CDR3aa: CASSLSLSGGNEKLFF
abundance: NA
d_gene: TRBD1
v_gene: TRBV7-9
j_gene: TRBJ1-4

CDR3nt: TGTGCCAGCAGCCTTAGCGGGAGGAGGACCGGGGAGCTGTTTTTT
CDR3aa: CASSLSGRRTGELFF
abundance: NA
d_gene: TRBD2
v_gene: TRBV5-4
j_gene: TRBJ2-2

CDR3nt: TGTGCCAGCAGCTCAATCCGCTACTCTGGGGCCAACGTCCTGACTTTC
CDR3aa: CASSSIRYSGANVLTF
abundance: NA
d_gene: NA
v_gene: TRBV28
j_gene: TRBJ2-6

CDR3nt: TGTGCCAGCAGCCAAGGCGGGGGGGAGTACGAGCAGTACTTC
CDR3aa: CASSQGGGEYEQYF
abundance: NA
d_gene: TRBD2
v_gene: TRBV14
j_gene: TRBJ2-7

CDR3nt: TGCAGTGCTAGTCTCCCGGAGGGCAATCAGCCCCAGCATTTT
CDR3aa: CSASLPEGNQPQHF
abundance: NA
d_gene: NA
v_gene: TRBV20-1
j_gene: TRBJ1-5

CDR3nt: TGTGCCACCAGCTCGGGGAGCACAGATACGCAGTATTTT
CDR3aa: CATSSGSTDTQYF
abundance: NA
d_gene: NA
v_gene: TRBV24-1
j_gene: TRBJ2-3

CDR3nt: TGTGCCAGCAGCGCCCCCTACCGCTACAATGAGCAGTTCTTC
CDR3aa: CASSAPYRYNEQFF
abundance: NA
d_gene: NA
v_gene: TRBV11-2
j_gene: TRBJ2-1

CDR3nt: TGTGCCAGCAGTCAATCAGAAAAGTATGGCTACACCTTC
CDR3aa: CASSQSEKYGYTF
abundance: NA
d_gene: NA
v_gene: TRBV5-5
j_gene: TRBJ1-2

CDR3nt: TGTGCCTGGAGGCCCCTGGGGGGACAGAGACCTTACTATGGCTACACCTTC
CDR3aa: CAWRPLGGQRPYYGYTF
abundance: NA
d_gene: TRBD1
v_gene: TRBV30
j_gene: TRBJ1-2

CDR3nt: TGCAGTGCCAGTATAGCGGGAGGGAGTCAAGAGACCCAGTACTTC
CDR3aa: CSASIAGGSQETQYF
abundance: once
d_gene: TRBD2
v_gene: TRBV20-1
j_gene: TRBJ2-5

CDR3nt: TGCGCCAGCAGCCTATCGGGGAACTATGGCTACACCTTC
CDR3aa: CASSLSGNYGYTF
abundance: NA
d_gene: NA
v_gene: TRBV5-1
j_gene: TRBJ1-2

CDR3nt: TGTGCCAGCAGCCTACAGGGAGACCCTACTACCGAGCAGTACTTC
CDR3aa: CASSLQGDPTTEQYF
abundance: NA
d_gene: NA
v_gene: TRBV3-1/TRBV3-2
j_gene: TRBJ2-7

CDR3nt: TGTGCCAGCAGCCTAGGGACAGGGAACGGCGAGCAGTACTTC
CDR3aa: CASSLGTGNGEQYF
abundance: NA
d_gene: TRBD1
v_gene: TRBV7-9
j_gene: TRBJ2-7

CDR3nt: TGTGCCAGCAGTCGCGACAGGGGGTCTTTCTATGGCTACACCTTC
CDR3aa: CASSRDRGSFYGYTF
abundance: NA
d_gene: TRBD1
v_gene: TRBV6-5
j_gene: TRBJ1-2

CDR3nt: TGCGCCAGCAGTGGGACAGGGTGGATGAACACTGAAGCTTTCTTT
CDR3aa: CASSGTGWMNTEAFF
abundance: NA
d_gene: TRBD1
v_gene: TRBV10-2
j_gene: TRBJ1-1

CDR3nt: TGTGCCAGCAGCTTGGAGGGCGCGGGGGCGAGCTCTGGAAACACCATATATTTT
CDR3aa: CASSLEGAGASSGNTIYF
abundance: NA
d_gene: NA
v_gene: TRBV7-4
j_gene: TRBJ1-3

CDR3nt: TGTGCCAGCAGTCTTCAAGAGACCCAGTACTTC
CDR3aa: CASSLQETQYF
abundance: NA
d_gene: NA
v_gene: TRBV7-9
j_gene: TRBJ2-5

CDR3nt: TGTGCCAGCAGTAACCTAGCGGGAGGCGAGCAGTACTTC
CDR3aa: CASSNLAGGEQYF
abundance: once
d_gene: TRBD2
v_gene: TRBV2
j_gene: TRBJ2-7

CDR3nt: TGTGCCATCAGTGAGTCCGGGCCTAGCGGGAGGCAACATGAGCAGTTCTTC
CDR3aa: CAISESGPSGRQHEQFF
abundance: NA
d_gene: TRBD2
v_gene: TRBV10-3
j_gene: TRBJ2-1

CDR3nt: TGTGCCAGCAGTCTGACAGACTTGCTTCCCCAGTTCTTC
CDR3aa: CASSLTDLLPQFF
abundance: NA
d_gene: NA
v_gene: TRBV27
j_gene: TRBJ2-1

CDR3nt: TGTGCCAGCAGTTTCCCCGGACAGGCCCCCACGGACGAGCAGTACTTC
CDR3aa: CASSFPGQAPTDEQYF
abundance: NA
d_gene: TRBD1
v_gene: TRBV6-6
j_gene: TRBJ2-7